These 15 T cell receptor beta chains were all obtained from the same sample, sequenced in a study of blood T cell repertoires in COVID-19. The protocol was immunoSEQ multiplex PCR, while the TCRdb copy is restricted to in-frame clones and leaves out a portion. There are roughly 16,000 clones in the sample; around 73% occur only once, and approximately 14% lies in the top ten. The sequenced sample consisted of peripheral blood. These receptors all come from a human donor in a cohort sampled during active COVID-19.

The chain couples TRBV21-1 to TRBJ2-7; the table gives TRBD2 as D, unverified against the DNA. TRBV21-1 is a documented pseudogene. This CDR3 comprises 14 residues. The CDR3: CASSKLGGYYEQYF. The CDR3 DNA sequence: TGTGCCAGCAGCAAATTAGGAGGGTACTACGAGCAGTACTTC.

V usage is TRBV6-5 and J usage is TRBJ2-7, with 7 bases matching TRBD2. The CDR3 length is 14 residues. Germline assignment: CDR1 MNHEY and CDR2 SVGAGI. J gave up 4 bases and V 0 bases, and 3 bases lay outside the gene matches. The CDR3 nucleotides are TGTGCCAGCAGTTACTCCGGGGAGGGTTACGAGCAGTACTTC. This sequence encodes CASSYSGEGYEQYF.

The gene calls are TRBV29-1 and TRBJ1-2; the D gene is possibly TRBD1 (5 bases). Germline CDR1 is SQVTM and CDR2 is ANQGSEA. This CDR3 is built from 12 residues. Trimming shortened V by 8 bases and J by 7 bases, and 17 bases separated the two germline ends. The CDR3 loop is CSLWGGEVGYTF. The CDR3 DNA follows: TGCAGCCTATGGGGCGGTGAGGTTGGCTACACCTTC.

The V and J genes are TRBV6-6 and TRBJ2-7; D might be TRBD2 (7 bases). CDR1 is MNHNY, CDR2 SVGAGI, per germline (reference sequence). Trimming pared 9 bases from V and 2 bases from J, leaving 17 bases between. This CDR3 is built from 14 residues. The CDR3 coding sequence is TGTGCCAGTAGTAGGTCGGGGGGCCCCTACGAGCAGTACTTC. Translated: CASSRSGGPYEQYF.

This clone is a singleton in its sample. The V and J genes are TRBV28 and TRBJ1-5, with 8 bases aligning to TRBD1. The CDR3 length is 16 residues. Germline CDR1 is MDHEN and CDR2 is SYDVKM. V was clipped by 3 bases and J by 2 bases; unmatched bases: 6. The CDR3 DNA follows: TGTGCCAGCAGTTTTAGGACAGGGAGAGGCAATCAGCCCCAGCATTTT. Amino acid sequence: CASSFRTGRGNQPQHF.

The gene calls are TRBV19 and TRBJ2-2, with D possibly TRBD2 on 6 matching bases. Trimming took off 9 bases at V and 5 bases at J, with 13 bases between the two ends. The CDR3 runs to 13 residues. Per the germline V gene, CDR1 is LNHDA and CDR2 is SQIVND (reference sequence). CDR3 coding DNA: TGTGCCAGCTCAGCGGGTAATACCGGGGAGCTGTTTTTT. This codes for CASSAGNTGELFF. The whole variable domain, remainder taken from reference TRBV19 and TRBJ2-2, is DGGITQSPKYLFRKEGQNVTLSCEQNLNHDAMYWYRQDPGQGLRLIYYSQIVNDFQKGDIAEGYSVSREKKESFPLTVTSAQKNPTAFYLCASSAGNTGELFFGEGSRLTVL.

With regard to this clone: Compared with germline, one end of the junction differs, possibly owing to a read error. The chain has TRBV5-1 and TRBJ1-6; 7 bases agree with TRBD1. Germline V lookup: CDR1 SGHRS, CDR2 YFSETQ. The CDR3 covers 15 residues. This CDR3 is CVSSLRTGENSPLHF. The CDR3 DNA reads TGCGTCAGCAGCTTGCGGACAGGAGAGAATTCACCCCTCCACTTT.

The chain employs TRBV9 and TRBJ2-3; 10 nucleotides match TRBD2. V dropped 0 bases and J dropped 3; count of bases not matched to a gene: 7. Germline values: CDR1 SGDLS, CDR2 YYNGEE. This CDR3 is built from 17 residues. The CDR3 DNA follows: TGTGCCAGCAGCGTAGACCCAGCGGGGGGGCCGACAGATACGCAGTATTTT. Translating it yields CASSVDPAGGPTDTQYF.

The chain links TRBV6-2 or TRBV6-3 to TRBJ1-5, with TRBD1 matching over 12 bases. The CDR3 totals 18 residues. V dropped 0 bases and J dropped 6; count of bases not matched to a gene: 9. The germline gives CDR1 MNHEY, CDR2 SVGEGT. CDR3 sequence: CASSYSAGQGASGQPQHF. For the CDR3, the DNA is TGTGCCAGCAGTTACTCAGCGGGACAGGGGGCGTCGGGTCAGCCCCAGCATTTT.

This clone turned up a few times. The chain joins TRBV5-6 to TRBJ2-1, with D perhaps TRBD2 (5 bases). Germline CDR1 reads SGHDT; CDR2 reads YYEEEE. This CDR3 spans 15 amino acids. V was pared by 5 bases and J by 0 bases, with 12 bases between. CDR3 in amino acids: CASSLARGSYNEQFF. The CDR3 nucleotides are TGTGCCAGCAGTCTGGCCCGGGGCTCCTACAATGAGCAGTTCTTC.

The rearrangement joins TRBV27 to TRBJ2-7; D could derive from TRBD1 or TRBD2 (9 bases each). The length of the CDR3 is 19 residues. Germline CDR1 and CDR2: MNHEY and SMNVEV (reference sequence). V lost 5 bases and J 2 bases, leaving 28 bases between the germline ends. In DNA form, the CDR3 reads TGTGCCAGCAGTGGACCGGGACAGGGAGGGACTAGCCCAGCCTACGAGCAGTACTTC. Amino acid sequence: CASSGPGQGGTSPAYEQYF.

This clone was seen only a few times. V and J are TRBV5-1 and TRBJ1-2, with D unclear. The CDR3 length is 16 residues. Between the trimmed V and J ends, which lost 0 bases and 0 bases, there was a span of 12 bases. Germline lookup yields CDR1 SGHRS and CDR2 YFSETQ. The chain's CDR3 is CASSLVGEQSNYGYTF. CDR3 DNA sequence: TGCGCCAGCAGCTTGGTGGGAGAACAATCTAACTATGGCTACACCTTC.

The chain uses TRBV5-6 and TRBJ1-5; no reliable D call. Germline assignment: CDR1 SGHDT and CDR2 YYEEEE. This CDR3 is 14 amino acids long. V gave up 1 base and J gave up 8 bases, with 13 bases separating them. This chain's CDR3 is CASSLREGWEPQHF. The CDR3 nucleotides read TGTGCCAGCAGCTTGAGGGAGGGATGGGAGCCCCAGCATTTT.

The chain combines TRBV6-6 with TRBJ1-1; possible D gene TRBD1, 5 bases. The CDR3 contains 13 residues. Trimming shortened V by 7 bases and J by 5 bases, and 14 bases separated the two germline ends. Germline lookup yields CDR1 MNHNY and CDR2 SVGAGI (reference sequence). The CDR3 region is CASTQGIGTEAFF. The CDR3 coding sequence is TGTGCCAGCACCCAGGGCATTGGAACTGAAGCTTTCTTT.

This clone showed up just once. The V and J genes are TRBV6-4 and TRBJ1-5; maybe TRBD1 (5 bases). The CDR3 has 15 amino acids. Germline CDR1 reads MRHNA; CDR2 reads SNTAGT. Trimming shortened V by 4 bases and J by 3 bases, and 13 bases separated the two germline ends. Here the CDR3 DNA reads TGTGCCAGCAGTGGGGGGAGGGGCTTCAATCAGCCCCAGCATTTT. Translated: CASSGGRGFNQPQHF.